Shown below are 14 T cell receptor beta chains from a single sample sequenced in a study of CD8+ T cells in alopecia areata. Treatment given: oral pan-JAK inhibitor, 5-10 mg twice daily. RNA was isolated and reverse transcribed to cDNA, the sequencing template. Data came from immunoSEQ multiplex PCR; TCRdb stores just in-frame clones and leaves some out. This sample has around 300,000 clones, with 60% found just once. Sequencing used CD4+ T cells sorted from blood, obtained at approximately week 51, from a patient treated with tofacitinib. These receptors were obtained from a human donor with alopecia areata.

The V gene is TRBV5-1, the J gene TRBJ2-3; D remains unclear. This CDR3 comprises 14 residues. Germline CDR1 and CDR2: SGHRS and YFSETQ. Trimming cost V 4 bases and J 6 bases, with 15 bases left between them. In nucleotides, the CDR3 is TGCGCCAGCAGCGGTACATCAGTAGAGGATACGCAGTATTTT. The encoded protein is CASSGTSVEDTQYF.

V usage is TRBV7-9 and J usage is TRBJ2-5; TRBD2 agrees at 8 bases. CDR1 SEHNR and CDR2 FQNEAQ come from the germline V gene (reference sequence). The CDR3 extends over 14 amino acids. V lost 3 bases, J lost 5 bases, and 5 bases stayed unmatched. CDR3 DNA sequence: TGTGCCAGCAGCTTCGGGGGGGACTTGGAGACCCAGTACTTC. It encodes CASSFGGDLETQYF. The complete variable domain, with remaining parts taken from reference TRBV7-9 and TRBJ2-5, reads DTGVSQNPRHKITKRGQNVTFRCDPISEHNRLYWYRQTLGQGPEFLTYFQNEAQLEKSRLLSDRFSAERPKGSFSTLEIQRTEQGDSAMYLCASSFGGDLETQYFGPGTRLLVL.

The V gene is TRBV30, the J gene TRBJ1-5; TRBD1 might be the D (5 bases). Germline-derived CDR1 and CDR2 are GTSNPN and SVGIG (reference sequence). The CDR3 spans 16 residues. Between the trimmed V and J ends, which lost 5 bases and 0 bases, there was a span of 17 bases. For the CDR3, the DNA is TGTGCCTGGTCACTCGGAGGGACCTATAGCAATCAGCCCCAGCATTTT. This gives the protein CAWSLGGTYSNQPQHF. Looking up the rest from reference TRBV30 and TRBJ1-5 gives the full variable domain: SQTIHQWPATLVQPVGSPLSLECTVEGTSNPNLYWYRQAAGRGLQLLFYSVGIGQISSEVPQNLSASRPQDRQFILSSKKLLLSDSGFYLCAWSLGGTYSNQPQHFGDGTRLSIL.

The genes are TRBV5-1 and TRBJ2-1, with D possibly TRBD1 on 6 matching bases. The CDR3 covers 15 residues. V lost 3 bases and J lost 9, with 19 bases in between. The V gene's germline CDR1 is SGHRS and CDR2 YFSETQ. The DNA of the CDR3 is TGCGCCAGCAGCTGGGACACGAAAGGTCGCGGTGAGCAGTTCTTC. This codes for CASSWDTKGRGEQFF.

The CDR3 here is CAWSQGNSPLHF. The DNA for the CDR3 is TGTGCCTGGAGTCAGGGGAATTCACCCCTCCACTTT. The chain links TRBV30 to TRBJ1-6, with a tentative D call TRBD1 (6 bases). The CDR3 is made up of 12 amino acids. V shed 2 bases and J shed 7 bases, with 6 bases lying between them. Germline V gene lookup returns CDR1 GTSNPN and CDR2 SVGIG (reference sequence).

The chain links TRBV30 to TRBJ2-6; TRBD1 might be the D (5 bases). V was shortened by 0 bases and J by 0 bases, with 9 bases between the two germline ends. Germline assignment: CDR1 GTSNPN and CDR2 SVGIG (reference sequence). The CDR3 length is 16 residues. CDR3 loop: CAWSVGVSSGANVLTF. CDR3 coding DNA: TGTGCCTGGAGTGTAGGGGTCAGCTCTGGGGCCAACGTCCTGACTTTC.

This sequence joins TRBV9 and TRBJ2-2, with 9 bases matching TRBD1. Germline V lookup: CDR1 SGDLS, CDR2 YYNGEE. The CDR3 extends over 15 amino acids. V was clipped by 4 bases and J by 7 bases; unmatched bases: 8. CDR3: CASSSRTGEVGELFF. CDR3 DNA sequence: TGTGCCAGCAGCTCACGGACAGGGGAGGTCGGGGAGCTGTTTTTT.

The V and J genes are TRBV7-9 and TRBJ1-2, with TRBD1 identical over 8 bases. CDR1 is SEHNR and CDR2 is FQNEAQ in the germline V gene (reference sequence). The ends lost 0 bases at V and 4 bases at J; junction bases unmatched: 1. This CDR3 has 14 amino acids. The CDR3 loop is CASSLAGTGYGYTF. DNA for the CDR3: TGTGCCAGCAGCTTAGCAGGGACAGGCTATGGCTACACCTTC. The full variable domain, with the rest looked up from reference TRBV7-9 and TRBJ1-2, is DTGVSQNPRHKITKRGQNVTFRCDPISEHNRLYWYRQTLGQGPEFLTYFQNEAQLEKSRLLSDRFSAERPKGSFSTLEIQRTEQGDSAMYLCASSLAGTGYGYTFGSGTRLTVV.

The chain couples TRBV5-1 to TRBJ1-6, with 8 positions matching TRBD1. The CDR3 contains 15 residues. V trimming: 5 bases; J trimming: 9 bases; junction bases outside the gene matches: 10. In germline, CDR1 is SGHRS, CDR2 YFSETQ. The CDR3 nucleotides read TGCGCCAGCAGGGAAACGGGACAGGAGGGTTCACCCCTCCACTTT. Its translation: CASRETGQEGSPLHF.

The chain employs TRBV5-1 and TRBJ1-6; TRBD1 is a possible D gene (5 bases). The germline gives CDR1 SGHRS, CDR2 YFSETQ. Trimming removed 5 bases from V and 7 bases from J, with 16 bases in between. The CDR3 has 15 amino acids. The CDR3 region has the DNA TGCGCCAGCAGTGGAGGGACCTCATCCAATTCACCCCTCCACTTT. This encodes CASSGGTSSNSPLHF.

J is TRBJ1-2 and V is TRBV4-2; no clear D gene. V lost 0 bases, J lost 7 bases, and 12 bases lay in between. Germline V gene data show CDR1 as LGHNA and CDR2 as YNFKEQ. This CDR3 is 14 amino acids long. CDR3 in amino acids: CASSQEAQKGGYTF. The CDR3 nucleotides are TGTGCCAGCAGCCAAGAAGCCCAAAAGGGTGGCTACACCTTC.

The rearrangement links TRBV30 to TRBJ1-6; D possibly corresponds to TRBD1 (6 bases). The CDR3 sequence is 14 residues long. Per the germline V gene, CDR1 is GTSNPN and CDR2 is SVGIG (reference sequence). Deletions cut 2 bases from V and 7 bases from J, with 12 bases between. The CDR3 protein is CAWSQGFPNSPLHF. The CDR3 coding sequence is TGTGCCTGGAGTCAGGGGTTCCCAAATTCACCCCTCCACTTT.

This rearrangement joins TRBV6-5 to TRBJ2-7, with 10 bases matching TRBD1. CDR1 is MNHEY and CDR2 is SVGAGI in the germline V gene. V shed 6 bases, J shed 3 bases, and the junction held 8 bases outside the gene matches. CDR3 length: 15 amino acids. The CDR3 spells CASSLRQGAGYEQYF. CDR3 sequence (DNA): TGTGCCAGCAGCCTTAGACAGGGGGCTGGCTACGAGCAGTACTTC.

The chain carries TRBV30 and TRBJ1-5; 7 bases line up with TRBD1. With V trimmed by 0 bases and J by 0 bases, 14 bases remained unmatched. The CDR3 covers 19 residues. The germline V gene encodes CDR1 GTSNPN and CDR2 SVGIG (reference sequence). CDR3 in amino acids: CAWSVRPATGKNSNQPQHF. In nucleotides, the CDR3 is TGTGCCTGGAGTGTACGACCGGCGACAGGGAAGAATAGCAATCAGCCCCAGCATTTT. The entire variable domain, with the rest obtained from reference TRBV30 and TRBJ1-5, is as follows: SQTIHQWPATLVQPVGSPLSLECTVEGTSNPNLYWYRQAAGRGLQLLFYSVGIGQISSEVPQNLSASRPQDRQFILSSKKLLLSDSGFYLCAWSVRPATGKNSNQPQHFGDGTRLSIL.